Shown below are 26 T cell receptor beta chains from a single sample sequenced in a study of blood T cell repertoires in COVID-19. Using immunoSEQ multiplex PCR, the repertoire was profiled, and TCRdb retains in-frame clones only, with some absent. This repertoire shows over 200,000 clones, around 90% found once; its top ten account for 9% to 12%. The sequencing input was PBMCs or T cells enriched from blood (not recorded which). All receptors derive from a man younger than 35 with acute COVID-19.

This clone was counted once. The V call is TRBV2, the J call TRBJ2-1, with D perhaps TRBD1 (6 bases). The CDR3 totals 16 residues. The V and J ends lost 8 bases and 0 bases respectively, with 17 bases between them. Germline values: CDR1 SNHLY, CDR2 FYNNEI. CDR3 in DNA: TGTGCCAGCCACCAGGGGTTCAGCGGCTCCTACAATGAGCAGTTCTTC. Amino acids: CASHQGFSGSYNEQFF.

V usage is TRBV29-1 and J usage is TRBJ1-1; 10 nucleotides match TRBD1. Germline values: CDR1 SQVTM, CDR2 ANQGSEA. The CDR3 spans 13 residues. V lost 1 base and J lost 13; bases outside the gene matches: 9. CDR3 loop: CSVEAGDRGKGFF. As DNA, the CDR3 is TGCAGCGTTGAAGCGGGGGACAGGGGAAAAGGTTTCTTT.

This chain links TRBV23-1 with TRBJ2-7, with D perhaps TRBD2 (5 bases). TRBV23-1 belongs to the ORF category, with a function that is uncertain. The CDR3 covers 16 residues. The germline V and J ends were trimmed by 2 bases and 3 bases, with 17 bases remaining between them. DNA for the CDR3: TGCGCCAGCAGTCAAGAGGGCTCATACCCAGTCTACGAGCAGTACTTC. It translates to CASSQEGSYPVYEQYF.

The chain links TRBV29-1 to TRBJ2-2; perhaps TRBD2 as D (5 bases). CDR1 is SQVTM, CDR2 ANQGSEA, per germline. V was shortened by 7 bases and J by 1 base, with 10 bases between the two germline ends. This CDR3 is 13 amino acids long. The CDR3, as DNA: TGCAGCGCCCGGACTCAGAACACCGGGGAGCTGTTTTTT. Amino acid sequence: CSARTQNTGELFF.

This clone was seen once. The chain carries TRBV4-1 and TRBJ2-1, with 7 bases that match TRBD2. Germline lookup yields CDR1 MGHRA and CDR2 YSYEKL. The CDR3 sequence is 13 residues long. Losses at the gene ends were 4 bases for V and 13 bases for J; bases not matched to a gene: 10. The CDR3 region is CASSPPPAGEQFF. The CDR3 DNA sequence: TGCGCCAGCAGCCCACCCCCCGCGGGAGAACAGTTCTTC.

The gene calls are TRBV6-4 and TRBJ2-1; 9 bases agree with TRBD2. J gave up 8 bases and V 0 bases, and 8 bases lay outside the gene matches. The CDR3 totals 16 residues. Germline-derived CDR1 and CDR2 are MRHNA and SNTAGT. CDR3 DNA: TGTGCCAGCAGTGACTCGGTCTCTAGCGGGGTCCATGAGCAGTTCTTC. Protein product: CASSDSVSSGVHEQFF.

This clone was detected only a few times. J is TRBJ2-7 and V is TRBV11-2; weak D call: TRBD2 (6 bases). Germline lookup yields CDR1 SGHAT and CDR2 FQNNGV. The CDR3 sequence is 14 residues long. V was shortened by 5 bases and J by 6 bases, with 17 bases between the two germline ends. In DNA, the CDR3 is TGTGCCAGCAGCCCCAGACTAGTTTTCGGCGAGCAGTACTTC. Translated: CASSPRLVFGEQYF.

This chain uses TRBV15 with TRBJ2-1, with 7 bases identical to TRBD2. The germline gives CDR1 LNHNV, CDR2 YYDKDF (reference sequence). V lost 8 bases and J lost 5; bases outside the gene matches: 15. The CDR3 has 16 residues. The chain's CDR3 is CATGDGASGTNNEQFF. The CDR3 bases are TGTGCCACCGGGGACGGGGCTAGCGGAACAAACAATGAGCAGTTCTTC.

The gene calls are TRBV2 and TRBJ2-6; 8 nucleotides line up with TRBD1. The junction had 2 bases not matched to a gene; V was cut back by 5 bases and J by 2 bases. CDR3 length: 15 residues. Germline V CDR1 and CDR2: SNHLY, FYNNEI. This CDR3 is CASSMDRAGANVLTF. CDR3 DNA sequence: TGTGCCAGCAGTATGGACAGGGCTGGGGCCAACGTCCTGACTTTC.

The chain joins TRBV13 to TRBJ2-2, with D uncertain. The V end was cut by 1 base, the J end by 2 bases, with 8 bases between. The CDR3 contains 15 residues. The germline gives CDR1 PRHDT, CDR2 FYEKMQ (reference sequence). CDR3 region: CASSLDLGNTGELFF. CDR3 in DNA: TGTGCCAGCAGCTTAGACCTGGGCAACACCGGGGAGCTGTTTTTT.

For the CDR3, the DNA is TGTGCCACCGCCGGGACACCCAACGAGCAGTACTTC. As protein: CATAGTPNEQYF. The V gene is TRBV24-1, the J gene TRBJ2-7; D is possibly TRBD1 (6 bases). Germline V gives CDR1 KGHDR, CDR2 SFDVKD. V shed 9 bases and J shed 5 bases, with 13 bases lying between them. CDR3 length: 12 amino acids.

This chain connects TRBV11-2 to TRBJ1-2, with 9 bases identical to TRBD1. Germline loops: CDR1 SGHAT, CDR2 FQNNGV. V was pared by 4 bases and J by 5 bases, with 11 bases of the junction left unmatched. This CDR3 region has 16 residues. The CDR3 reads CASSSTWDRVGYGYTF. The DNA of the CDR3 is TGTGCCAGCAGCTCTACCTGGGACAGGGTGGGATATGGCTACACCTTC.

J is TRBJ2-1 and V is TRBV27, with D maybe TRBD2 (6 bases). There are 12 residues in the CDR3. Germline V gene sequence: CDR1 MNHEY, CDR2 SMNVEV (reference sequence). Trimming removed 4 bases from V and 7 bases from J, with 8 bases in between. CDR3 nucleotide sequence: TGTGCCAGCAGTTGGGGGGTTAATGAGCAGTTCTTC. As protein: CASSWGVNEQFF.

This chain connects TRBV4-1 to TRBJ1-1; D gene uncertain. Trimming removed 3 bases at V and 6 bases at J, with 14 bases between. The CDR3 has 14 amino acids. Germline CDR1 and CDR2: MGHRA and YSYEKL. CDR3 in amino acids: CASSQAGPGPEAFF. The CDR3 nucleotides read TGCGCCAGCAGCCAGGCGGGTCCTGGCCCTGAAGCTTTCTTT.

The chain recombines TRBV11-2 with TRBJ2-1, with D hard to call. V lost 1 base, J lost 7 bases, and 8 bases lay in between. Germline V gene data show CDR1 as SGHAT and CDR2 as FQNNGV. The CDR3 has 13 amino acids. The DNA for the CDR3 is TGTGCCAGCAGCTTAGGAGGTCCAAATGAGCAGTTCTTC. This translates into CASSLGGPNEQFF. Full variable domain (rest looked up from reference TRBV11-2 and TRBJ2-1): EAGVAQSPRYKIIEKRQSVAFWCNPISGHATLYWYQQILGQGPKLLIQFQNNGVVDDSQLPKDRFSAERLKGVDSTLKIQPAKLEDSAVYLCASSLGGPNEQFFGPGTRLTVL.

V usage is TRBV4-1 and J usage is TRBJ2-7; perhaps TRBD1 as D (5 bases). The CDR3 runs 16 residues. V gave up 0 bases and J gave up 2 bases, with 14 bases separating them. CDR1 MGHRA and CDR2 YSYEKL come from the germline V gene. CDR3 nucleotides: TGCGCCAGCAGCCAAGAGCCAAATAGGGGCCCCTACGAGCAGTACTTC. Translation: CASSQEPNRGPYEQYF.

This chain uses TRBV30 with TRBJ2-7; 11 bases map to TRBD2. CDR1 GTSNPN and CDR2 SVGIG come from the germline V gene (reference sequence). Trimming cost V 5 bases and J 5 bases; bases outside gene matches: 8. This CDR3 contains 14 residues. CDR3 protein: CAWETSGSRDEQYF. The CDR3 bases are TGTGCCTGGGAAACTAGCGGGAGTCGCGACGAGCAGTACTTC.

J is TRBJ2-3 and V is TRBV28; maybe TRBD1 (7 bases). The CDR3 is 14 residues long. Per germline, CDR1 MDHEN and CDR2 SYDVKM. V was cut by 5 bases and J by 6 bases, with 15 bases left in between. For the CDR3, the DNA is TGTGCCAGCAGTCCCATCAGGGGGGAGGATACGCAGTATTTT. It specifies CASSPIRGEDTQYF.

The count of this clone is one. The J gene is TRBJ1-4, the V gene TRBV5-4; a weak D match, TRBD1 (6 bases). The V gene lost 1 base and the J gene lost 11 bases, with 6 bases spanning the gap. Germline V lookup: CDR1 SGHNT, CDR2 YYREEE (reference sequence). This CDR3 has 11 residues. CDR3 sequence: CASSLTGKLFF. The CDR3 nucleotides read TGTGCCAGCAGCTTGACAGGGAAACTGTTTTTT.

This clone was picked up one time. V usage is TRBV27 and J usage is TRBJ2-7; 9 bases are a match to TRBD2. V dropped 6 bases and J dropped 3; count of bases not matched to a gene: 6. Germline V lookup: CDR1 MNHEY, CDR2 SMNVEV (reference sequence). The CDR3 has 14 amino acids. CDR3: CASSLSSGVYEQYF. In DNA, the CDR3 is TGTGCCAGCAGCCTCTCTAGCGGGGTCTACGAGCAGTACTTC.

The V call is TRBV5-8, the J call TRBJ2-2; 8 bases line up with TRBD1. Germline lookup yields CDR1 SGHTS and CDR2 YDEGEE. Germline trimming cut 2 bases from V and 5 bases from J; bases unmatched to any gene: 5. CDR3 length equals 15 residues. CDR3 region: CASSFFQGATGELFF. The CDR3 bases are TGTGCCAGCAGCTTTTTCCAGGGGGCTACCGGGGAGCTGTTTTTT.

Only one count was recorded for this clone. The chain has TRBV5-5 and TRBJ2-2, with 10 bases aligning to TRBD2. J was trimmed by 4 bases and V by 0 bases; bases with no gene match: 6. This CDR3 is built from 17 residues. Germline V CDR1 and CDR2: SGHKS, YYEKEE (reference sequence). CDR3 residues: CASSLEAGGPGTGELFF. In DNA, the CDR3 is TGTGCCAGCAGCTTGGAAGCGGGAGGGCCGGGCACCGGGGAGCTGTTTTTT. Together with reference TRBV5-5 and TRBJ2-2, the CDR3 gives the full variable domain: DAGVTQSPTHLIKTRGQQVTLRCSPISGHKSVSWYQQVLGQGPQFIFQYYEKEERGRGNFPDRFSARQFPNYSSELNVNALLLGDSALYLCASSLEAGGPGTGELFFGEGSRLTVL.

This rearrangement joins TRBV12-3 or TRBV12-4 to TRBJ1-2; D gene uncertain. This CDR3 has 12 amino acids. V was pared by 5 bases and J by 6 bases, with 10 bases between. Here the CDR3 reads CASSQGRDGYTF. CDR3 bases: TGTGCCAGCAGTCAAGGTCGGGATGGCTACACCTTC.

The genes are TRBV6-5 and TRBJ1-2; TRBD1 aligns across 10 bases. CDR1 MNHEY and CDR2 SVGAGI come from the germline V gene. Trimming at V came to 6 bases and at J to 8 bases, leaving 12 bases not matched to a gene. This CDR3 comprises 15 residues. CDR3 nucleotide sequence: TGTGCCAGCAGAAGAAGACAGGGGGCGGAAGAGGGCTACACCTTC. It translates to CASRRRQGAEEGYTF.

The chain has TRBV3-1 (or the pseudogene TRBV3-2) and TRBJ2-1, with 7 bases aligning to TRBD2. The CDR3 is made up of 13 amino acids. From germline, CDR1 is LGHDT and CDR2 YNNKEL (reference sequence). The junction had 3 bases not matched to a gene; V was cut back by 1 base and J by 9 bases. This CDR3 reads CASSQGTSGEQFF. DNA for the CDR3: TGTGCCAGCAGCCAAGGGACTAGTGGTGAGCAGTTCTTC.

The count of this clone is one. Here the CDR3 reads CASSISGAYEQYF. CDR3 coding DNA: TGTGCCAGTAGTATAAGCGGAGCCTACGAGCAGTACTTC. This rearrangement joins TRBV19 to TRBJ2-7; the D gene is possibly TRBD2 (5 bases). This CDR3 is built from 13 residues. Germline V gene sequence: CDR1 LNHDA, CDR2 SQIVND (reference sequence). The V gene lost 2 bases and the J gene lost 2 bases, with 7 bases spanning the gap.